These 17 T cell receptor beta chains share one sample of origin, sequenced in a study of T-cell reconstitution after alpha-beta-depleted transplantation in children. Preparation of the TCRbeta library was carried out with unique molecular identifiers. One entry per CDR3 protein, called by TCRdb with MiXCR from the PCR reads. The data hold 900,000 or so distinct CDR3 sequences, with under 20% observed a single time. The specimen comprised PBMCs, mostly from graft donor cells, sampled 360 days after TCRalphabeta/CD19-depleted stem cell transplant. The receptors were sampled from a male patient aged 10 to 17 who had a stem cell transplant for acute lymphoblastic leukemia, so the T cells may come from the graft donor.

This clonotype was seen ten or more times. The CDR3 coding sequence is TGCGCCAGCAGCCAAGGCCTAATTGGCCACGAGCAGTACTTC. The encoded protein is CASSQGLIGHEQYF. This chain joins TRBV4-1 and TRBJ2-7; D gene ambiguous. Trimming pared 1 base from V and 5 bases from J, leaving 12 bases between. Germline lookup yields CDR1 MGHRA and CDR2 YSYEKL. This CDR3 spans 14 amino acids.

The chain has TRBV7-8 and TRBJ2-1, with a possible D match to TRBD2 (7 bases). The CDR3 has 16 residues. The germline V gene encodes CDR1 SGHVS and CDR2 FQNEAQ. V was cut by 5 bases and J by 12 bases, with 26 bases left in between. CDR3 residues: CASSAPQGSWTRVQFF. Written as DNA, the CDR3 is TGTGCCAGCAGCGCCCCTCAGGGGTCTTGGACTAGAGTGCAGTTCTTC.

This chain links TRBV18 with TRBJ1-1; D unclear. The germline V and J ends were trimmed by 7 bases and 1 base, with 10 bases remaining between them. This CDR3 contains 13 residues. In germline, CDR1 is KGHSH, CDR2 LQKENI. The DNA of the CDR3 is TGTGCCAGCTACTTGACGGCGAACACTGAAGCTTTCTTT. Encoded protein: CASYLTANTEAFF.

In this sample, this clonotype turned up a few times. The rearrangement links TRBV18 to TRBJ2-2; 12 bases align to TRBD2. This CDR3 is built from 16 residues. Germline CDR1 KGHSH, CDR2 LQKENI. The V gene end was trimmed by 2 bases and the J gene end by 4 bases; junction bases not matched to a gene: 2. Here the CDR3 DNA reads TGTGCCAGCTCACCAACACTAGCGGGGGGCACCGGGGAGCTGTTTTTT. Protein: CASSPTLAGGTGELFF.

This rearrangement joins TRBV4-1 to TRBJ2-3, with 10 bases matching TRBD2. Germline CDR1 is MGHRA and CDR2 is YSYEKL. Trimming at V came to 4 bases and at J to 8 bases, leaving 18 bases not matched to a gene. This CDR3 has 18 residues. In nucleotides, the CDR3 is TGCGCCAGCAGCCCCCCAGGGTTCGAGCGGGAGGGCCGAGCTACGCAGTATTTT. The encoded protein is CASSPPGFEREGRATQYF.

This clonotype was counted a few times. CDR3 sequence: CSVGLKNTEAFF. The CDR3 nucleotides read TGCAGCGTCGGACTGAAGAACACTGAAGCTTTCTTT. The chain has TRBV29-1 and TRBJ1-1; no firm D call. Germline assignment: CDR1 SQVTM and CDR2 ANQGSEA. The CDR3 runs to 12 residues. V shed 6 bases and J shed 1 base, with 9 bases lying between them. Complete variable domain (other parts from reference TRBV29-1 and TRBJ1-1): SAVISQKPSRDICQRGTSLTIQCQVDSQVTMMFWYRQQPGQSLTLIATANQGSEATYESGFVIDKFPISRPNLTFSTLTVSNMSPEDSSIYLCSVGLKNTEAFFGQGTRLTVV.

This rearrangement joins TRBV29-1 to TRBJ1-1; D ambiguous. The length of the CDR3 is 15 residues. Trimming stripped 6 bases from V and 1 base from J, with 18 bases between. Germline V gene sequence: CDR1 SQVTM, CDR2 ANQGSEA. The DNA of the CDR3 is TGCAGCGTCCGGTTGGTATACGGGAGGAACACTGAAGCTTTCTTT. Amino acid sequence: CSVRLVYGRNTEAFF.

This clonotype showed up just a few times. The rearrangement uses TRBV11-1 and TRBJ1-2; no clear D gene. CDR1 SGHAT and CDR2 FQDESV come from the germline V gene (reference sequence). The V gene lost 5 bases and the J gene lost 2 bases, with 15 bases spanning the gap. The CDR3 is made up of 15 amino acids. CDR3 in DNA: TGTGCCAGCAGCCCGGAGGCGGGTGGGAACTATGGCTACACCTTC. Its translation is CASSPEAGGNYGYTF.

The chain joins TRBV5-1 to TRBJ2-1, with 10 positions matching TRBD1. The V gene end was trimmed by 5 bases and the J gene end by 6 bases; junction bases not matched to a gene: 8. CDR1 and CDR2 (germline): SGHRS, YFSETQ. This CDR3 contains 15 residues. The CDR3: CASRAGQGRSNEQFF. The DNA of the CDR3 is TGCGCCAGCAGGGCGGGACAGGGGAGGAGCAATGAGCAGTTCTTC. Drawing the rest from reference TRBV5-1 and TRBJ2-1, the complete variable domain is KAGVTQTPRYLIKTRGQQVTLSCSPISGHRSVSWYQQTPGQGLQFLFEYFSETQRNKGNFPGRFSGRQFSNSRSEMNVSTLELGDSALYLCASRAGQGRSNEQFFGPGTRLTVL.

The rearrangement joins TRBV20-1 to TRBJ2-7, with 9 bases that match TRBD2. Trimming cost V 6 bases and J 4 bases; bases outside gene matches: 10. Germline V gene data show CDR1 as DFQATT and CDR2 as SNEGSKA (reference sequence). CDR3 length: 14 amino acids. The CDR3 protein is CSALFSGGEYEQYF. As DNA, the CDR3 is TGCAGTGCATTATTTAGCGGGGGTGAATACGAGCAGTACTTC.

This clonotype was seen only a few times. J is TRBJ2-1 and V is TRBV21-1; the table's D gene call, TRBD1, was not cross checked with the DNA. TRBV21-1 is given as a pseudogene. The CDR3 extends over 15 amino acids. The CDR3 is CASRSEGESQNEQFF. CDR3 DNA: TGTGCCAGCAGATCGGAGGGGGAATCTCAGAATGAGCAGTTCTTC.

The rearrangement links TRBV28 to TRBJ2-6; no clear D gene. Per germline, CDR1 MDHEN and CDR2 SYDVKM. Trimming stripped 7 bases from V and 2 bases from J, with 12 bases between. CDR3 size: 15 residues. The CDR3 DNA sequence: TGTGCCAGCACCCCTTCCCGGGCTGGGGCCAACGTCCTGACTTTC. Amino acids: CASTPSRAGANVLTF.

There are a few counts of this clonotype. This chain uses TRBV7-2 with TRBJ2-7; D may be TRBD1 or TRBD2 (5 bases each). CDR1 and CDR2 from the germline V gene are SGHTA and FQGNSA. This CDR3 region has 13 residues. Trimming removed 4 bases at V and 3 bases at J, with 10 bases between. The CDR3 spells CASSWDGHYEQYF. The CDR3 DNA is TGTGCCAGCAGCTGGGACGGACACTACGAGCAGTACTTC.

The chain is built from TRBV29-1 and TRBJ2-5; TRBD1 matches 12 bases. CDR1 is SQVTM, CDR2 ANQGSEA, per germline. Trimming removed 7 bases from V and 9 bases from J; junction bases left unmatched: 15. The CDR3 contains 15 residues. CDR3 protein: CSAKPFRDRGLPQYF. For the CDR3, the DNA is TGCAGCGCTAAACCATTCCGGGACAGGGGGCTGCCCCAGTACTTC.

This clonotype was detected a few times. The chain is built from TRBV2 and TRBJ2-7, with D possibly called TRBD1 or TRBD2 (5 bases each). This CDR3 is 14 amino acids long. V lost 4 bases and J 7 bases, leaving 17 bases between the germline ends. Germline V gene data show CDR1 as SNHLY and CDR2 as FYNNEI. As DNA, the CDR3 is TGTGCCAGCAGTGTCGAGGGGACCGTAGGAGAGCAGTACTTC. It codes for CASSVEGTVGEQYF.

At least ten counts were recorded for this clonotype. This chain uses TRBV10-3 with TRBJ2-4; D perhaps matches TRBD2 (5 bases). Trimming took 7 bases from V and 0 from J, leaving 16 bases between them. The CDR3 contains 16 residues. Germline values: CDR1 ENHRY, CDR2 SYGVKD. The CDR3 loop is CAITPGNTIAKNIQYF. Written as DNA, the CDR3 is TGTGCCATCACGCCGGGGAACACGATAGCCAAAAACATTCAGTACTTC.

J is TRBJ2-7 and V is TRBV15, with D uncertain. The germline V gene has CDR1 LNHNV and CDR2 YYDKDF (reference sequence). CDR3 length: 13 residues. The ends were cut back, 0 bases at V and 6 bases at J, with 9 bases in the middle. The CDR3 DNA sequence: TGTGCCACCAGCAGAGATCGGGCCACCGAGCAGTACTTC. It specifies CATSRDRATEQYF.